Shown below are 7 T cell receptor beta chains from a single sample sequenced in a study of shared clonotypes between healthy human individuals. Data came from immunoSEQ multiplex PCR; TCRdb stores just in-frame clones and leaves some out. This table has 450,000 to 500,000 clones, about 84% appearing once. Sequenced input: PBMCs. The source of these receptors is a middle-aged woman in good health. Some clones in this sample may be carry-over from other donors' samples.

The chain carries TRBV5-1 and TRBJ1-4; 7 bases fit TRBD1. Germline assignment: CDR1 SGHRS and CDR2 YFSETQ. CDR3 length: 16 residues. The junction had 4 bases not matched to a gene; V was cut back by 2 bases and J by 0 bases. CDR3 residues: CASSFDRAPTNEKLFF. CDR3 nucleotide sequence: TGCGCCAGCAGCTTCGACAGGGCCCCAACTAATGAAAAACTGTTTTTT.

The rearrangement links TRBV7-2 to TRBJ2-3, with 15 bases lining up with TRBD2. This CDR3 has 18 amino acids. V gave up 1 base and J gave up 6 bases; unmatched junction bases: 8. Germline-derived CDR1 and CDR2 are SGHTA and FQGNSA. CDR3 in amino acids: CASSLVVGTSGRWDTQYF. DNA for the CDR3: TGTGCCAGCAGCTTAGTGGTCGGGACTAGCGGGAGGTGGGATACGCAGTATTTT.

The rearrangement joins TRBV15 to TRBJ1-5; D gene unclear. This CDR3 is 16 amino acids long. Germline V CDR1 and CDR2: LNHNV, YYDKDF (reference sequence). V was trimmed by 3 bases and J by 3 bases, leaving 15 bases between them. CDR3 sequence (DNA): TGTGCCACCAGCAGGGATACTGGCAGCACCAATCAGCCCCAGCATTTT. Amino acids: CATSRDTGSTNQPQHF.

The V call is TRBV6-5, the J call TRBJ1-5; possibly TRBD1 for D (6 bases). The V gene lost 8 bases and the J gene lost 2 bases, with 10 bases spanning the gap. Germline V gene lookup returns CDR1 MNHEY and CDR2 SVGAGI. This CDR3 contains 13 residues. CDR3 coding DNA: TGTGCCAGCTCCGGACAGCGCAATCAGCCCCAGCATTTT. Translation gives CASSGQRNQPQHF.

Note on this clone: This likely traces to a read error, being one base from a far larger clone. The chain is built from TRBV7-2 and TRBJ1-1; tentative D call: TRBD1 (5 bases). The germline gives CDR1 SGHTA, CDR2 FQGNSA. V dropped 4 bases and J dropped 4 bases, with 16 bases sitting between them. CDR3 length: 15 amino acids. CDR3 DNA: TGTGCCAGCAGCTCGGCCAGGGCGTTGGTCACTGAAGCTTTCTTT. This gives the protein CASSSARALVTEAFF.

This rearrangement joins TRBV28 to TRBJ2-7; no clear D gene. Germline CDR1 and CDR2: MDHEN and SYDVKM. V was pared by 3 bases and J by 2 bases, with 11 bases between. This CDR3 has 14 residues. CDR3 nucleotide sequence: TGTGCCAGCAGTTTTTCAGGAGAGGCCTACGAGCAGTACTTC. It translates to CASSFSGEAYEQYF.

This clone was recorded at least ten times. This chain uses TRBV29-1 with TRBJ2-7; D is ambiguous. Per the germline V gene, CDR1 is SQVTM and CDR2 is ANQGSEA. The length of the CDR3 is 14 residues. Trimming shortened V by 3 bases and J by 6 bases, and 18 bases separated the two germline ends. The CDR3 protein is CSVEVGYLDREQYF. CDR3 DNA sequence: TGCAGCGTTGAGGTGGGCTATCTCGATCGCGAGCAGTACTTC.